This TCR beta chain came from a study of lymphopenia after photon versus proton radiotherapy. As for this clone: As yet, its antigen is unknown.

Germline-derived CDR1 and CDR2 are MNHEY and SMNVEV (reference sequence). The CDR3 totals 14 residues. Trimming removed 2 bases from V and 2 bases from J, with 9 bases in between. Notes on the study in general: After lymphocyte nadir, photon-treated repertoires showed oligoclonal expansion, especially CD8+ Temra. Under photons, naive T cells and diversity fell while effector/memory populations rose. In patients who died, overall survival fell as post-nadir TCR diversity dropped more.

Here immunoSEQ multiplex PCR was the method, and the copy in TCRdb shows in-frame clones only, minus some. The data hold approximately 70,000 clones, with around 90% observed a single time. This chain uses TRBV27 with TRBJ1-1, with a weak D call TRBD1 (5 bases). This sample comprised peripheral blood, obtained from a patient treated with proton-based radiotherapy. The clonotype originates from a man older than 75 with esophageal cancer. The DNA for the CDR3 is TGTGCCAGCAGTTTACCGGGGGGTAACACTGAAGCTTTCTTT. Protein: CASSLPGGNTEAFF.